The entry below gives a single TCR beta chain sequence along with its context. Its antigen is as yet unknown. Some clones are missing from TCRdb's copy, which holds only in-frame ones; the method was immunoSEQ multiplex PCR. The table has some 76,000 clones, around 86% seen once. This sample is drawn from a study of graft-versus-host responses after intestinal transplantation. Study in general: Recipients were given multivisceral, liver-intestinal, or isolated intestinal transplants. Study results and limitations: When patients had graft-donor T cell macrochimerism, their allografts held high graft-versus-host to host-versus-graft clonal ratios.

The CDR3 has 14 residues. V was cut by 2 bases and J by 0 bases, with 6 bases left in between. Germline V gene lookup returns CDR1 SGHAT and CDR2 FQNNGV. This TCR was recovered from a human donor who was the organ donor for an intestinal transplant. The gene calls are TRBV11-2 and TRBJ2-3; D not certain. The source was unstimulated CD8+ T cells sorted from spleen or lymph node cells, collected before transplant. The CDR3 DNA reads TGTGCCAGCAGCTTAATCCCTAGCACAGATACGCAGTATTTT. It translates to CASSLIPSTDTQYF.